Listed here is a single T cell receptor beta chain. TEMRA cells were FACS-enriched, unlike CD8+ and CD4+ T cells, which were negatively isolated. These data come from a study of CD8 T cells in Susac syndrome. RNA was extracted with the RNeasy kit, and a quantity of roughly 0.5 to 1 ug was reverse transcribed using random hexamers. MiXCR was run by TCRdb on the immunoSEQ multiplex PCR reads, yielding one entry per CDR3 protein. The sample lists about 140,000 distinct CDR3 sequences, approximately 95% occurring once. Germline CDR1 is SGHRS and CDR2 is YFSETQ. V dropped 4 bases and J dropped 8 bases, with 12 bases sitting between them. The length of the CDR3 is 12 residues.

The specimen sequenced was CD4+ T cells from PBMCs. The origin of this receptor is a human donor with Susac syndrome. The chain is built from TRBV5-1 and TRBJ1-1; a weak D match, TRBD1 (5 bases). CDR3 DNA sequence: TGCGCCAGCAGCGCGTCAGGGTTAGAAGCTTTCTTT. Translating it yields CASSASGLEAFF.